The entry below gives a single TCR beta chain sequence along with its context. As yet, its antigen is unknown. Likely a read error: the CDR3 ends without its conserved phenylalanine or tryptophan. The DNA is left out, because the CDR3 cannot be placed on it with certainty; the CDR3 is given as TCRdb lists it. This specimen belongs to a study of Graves' ophthalmopathy and Graves' hyperthyroidism. Whole-study findings and limits: Blood also carried most expanded thyroid clonotypes exceeding 0.001 frequency.

The CDR3 is 8 residues long, ends included. In germline, CDR1 is MNHNY, CDR2 SVGAGI (reference sequence). Ophthalmopathy was moderately-to-severely active, CAS at least 3, NOSPECS at least 4, lasting under 3 months. Amplified TCR beta CDR3 regions were obtained using RNA transcripts as template. First-round RT-PCR relied on HTBI primers, and a second-round multiplex PCR came next. TCRdb re-derived calls from the multiplex PCR reads in MiXCR, one entry per CDR3 protein. Of 500,000 to 800,000 distinct CDR3 sequences listed, roughly 39% are singletons. The sequencing input was peripheral blood. The rearrangement uses TRBV6-6 and TRBJ1-1. The sequence was obtained from an adult man with Graves' ophthalmopathy. CDR3 sequence reads: CASSPRGG.